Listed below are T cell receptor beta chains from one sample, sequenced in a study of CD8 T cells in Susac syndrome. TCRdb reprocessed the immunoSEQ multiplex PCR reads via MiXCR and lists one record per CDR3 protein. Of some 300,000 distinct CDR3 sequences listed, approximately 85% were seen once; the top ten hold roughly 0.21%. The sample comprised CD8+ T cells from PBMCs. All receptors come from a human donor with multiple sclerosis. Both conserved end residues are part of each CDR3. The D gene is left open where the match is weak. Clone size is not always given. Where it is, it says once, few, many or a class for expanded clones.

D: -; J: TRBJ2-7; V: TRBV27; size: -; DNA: TGTGCCAGCAGTTTGGGTGGAAGCGGGTACGAGCAGTACTTC; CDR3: CASSLGGSGYEQYF
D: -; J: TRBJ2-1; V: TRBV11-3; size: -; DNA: TGTGCCAGCAGCTTAGATGTGGGTCCCAATGAGCAGTTCTTC; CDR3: CASSLDVGPNEQFF
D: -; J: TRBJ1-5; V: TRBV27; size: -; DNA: TGTGCCAGCAGTTGGGGACTCGATCAGCCCCAGCATTTT; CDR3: CASSWGLDQPQHF
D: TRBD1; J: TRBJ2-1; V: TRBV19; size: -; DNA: TGTGCCAGTACGCAGGGGGATAATGAGCAGTTCTTC; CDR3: CASTQGDNEQFF
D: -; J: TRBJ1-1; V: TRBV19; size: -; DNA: TGTGCCAGTACCCCCGACTGGGGGGGCGGCACTGAAGCTTTCTTT; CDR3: CASTPDWGGGTEAFF
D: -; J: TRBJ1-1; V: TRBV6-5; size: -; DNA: TGTGCCAGCAGACCCGGACAGTACACTGAAGCTTTCTTT; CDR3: CASRPGQYTEAFF
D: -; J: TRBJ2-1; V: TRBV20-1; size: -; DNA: TGCAGTGCAGACGGGGCGGGAATAAGCTGGGAGCAGTTCTTC; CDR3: CSADGAGISWEQFF
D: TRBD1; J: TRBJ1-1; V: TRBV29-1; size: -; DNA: TGCAGCGTTGACTTTGTCCTGGACAGGGGGATGAACACTGAAGCTTTCTTT; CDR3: CSVDFVLDRGMNTEAFF
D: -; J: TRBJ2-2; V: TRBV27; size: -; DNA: TGTGCCAGCAGTTTAATCGCAGGGGGGTGGACCGGGGAGCTGTTTTTT; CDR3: CASSLIAGGWTGELFF
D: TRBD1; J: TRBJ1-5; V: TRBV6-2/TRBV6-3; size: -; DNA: TGTGCCAGCAGTGGGGACAGTCGCTATCAGCCCCAGCATTTT; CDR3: CASSGDSRYQPQHF
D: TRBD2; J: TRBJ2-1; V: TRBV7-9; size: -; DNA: TGTGCCAGCAGCTTACCTAGCGGGAGGGAGACCAATGAGCAGTTCTTC; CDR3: CASSLPSGRETNEQFF
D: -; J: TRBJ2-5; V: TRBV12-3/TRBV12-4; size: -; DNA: TGTGCCAGCAGTTTAGAGAGCCGTTCGTACAGGGGAGGACAAGAGACCCAGTACTTC; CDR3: CASSLESRSYRGGQETQYF
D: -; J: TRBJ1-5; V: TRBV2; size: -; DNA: TGTGCCAGCAAGTTCGGGGTGGGGAGCAATCAGCCCCAGCATTTT; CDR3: CASKFGVGSNQPQHF
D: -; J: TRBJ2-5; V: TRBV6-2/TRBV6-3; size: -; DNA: TGTGCCAGCCTACTTCAGACGGGAGAGAAGTACCAAGAGACCCAGTACTTC; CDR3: CASLLQTGEKYQETQYF
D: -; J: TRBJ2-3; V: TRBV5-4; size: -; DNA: TGTGCCAGCAGCTTGGAAAAGATCGGAGATACGCAGTATTTT; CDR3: CASSLEKIGDTQYF
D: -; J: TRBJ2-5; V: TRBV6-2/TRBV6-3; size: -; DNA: TGTGCCAGCAGCTGGGGGGCCCAGTACTTC; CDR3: CASSWGAQYF
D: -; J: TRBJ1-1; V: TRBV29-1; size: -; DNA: TGCAGCGTGCTGGGACCCTGGAACACTGAAGCTTTCTTT; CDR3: CSVLGPWNTEAFF
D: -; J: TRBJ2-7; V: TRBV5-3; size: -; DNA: TGTGCCAGAAGCCCCCCATATGCCTACGAGCAGTACTTC; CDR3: CARSPPYAYEQYF
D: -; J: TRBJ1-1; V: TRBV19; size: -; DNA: TGTGCCAGTACGCAGGGAGGGACTGAAGCTTTCTTT; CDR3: CASTQGGTEAFF
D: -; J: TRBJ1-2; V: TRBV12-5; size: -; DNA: TGTGCTAGTGGTTTGGTACGTGGAAAGGGATATGGCTACACCTTC; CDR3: CASGLVRGKGYGYTF
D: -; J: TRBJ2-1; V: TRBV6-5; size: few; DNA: TGTGCCAGCAGACTGGCCGACTACAATGAGCAGTTCTTC; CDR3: CASRLADYNEQFF
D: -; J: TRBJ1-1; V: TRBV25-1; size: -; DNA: TGTGCCAGCAGTGACTGGGGGGTGAACACTGAAGCTTTCTTT; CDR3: CASSDWGVNTEAFF
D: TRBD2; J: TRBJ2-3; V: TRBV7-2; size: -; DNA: TGTGCCAGCAGCCGTAGCGGGGACACAGATACGCAGTATTTT; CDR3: CASSRSGDTDTQYF
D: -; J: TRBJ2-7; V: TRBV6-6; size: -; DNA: TGTGCCAGCAGTTCCGACGGGACCGTCTCCTACGAGCAGTACTTC; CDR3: CASSSDGTVSYEQYF
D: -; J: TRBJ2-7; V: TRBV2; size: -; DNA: TGTGCCAGCAGTGAACGTTCAGGGATGCTTTACGAGCAGTACTTC; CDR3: CASSERSGMLYEQYF